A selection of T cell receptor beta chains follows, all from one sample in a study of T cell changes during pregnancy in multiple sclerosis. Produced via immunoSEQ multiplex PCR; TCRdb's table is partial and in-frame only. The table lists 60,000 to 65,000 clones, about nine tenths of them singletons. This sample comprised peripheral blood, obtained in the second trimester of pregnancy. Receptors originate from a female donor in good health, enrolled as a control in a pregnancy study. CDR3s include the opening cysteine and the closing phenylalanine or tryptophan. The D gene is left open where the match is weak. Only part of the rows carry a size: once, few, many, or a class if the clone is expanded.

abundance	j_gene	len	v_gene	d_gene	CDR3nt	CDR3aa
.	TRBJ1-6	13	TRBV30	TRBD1	TGTGCCTGGGGGACAGGGGGCCTGGTACCCCTCCACTTT	CAWGTGGLVPLHF
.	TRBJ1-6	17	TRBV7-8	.	TGTGCCAGCGGCCCGTTTTGGGCCGTCGGTTTGAATTCACCCCTCCACTTT	CASGPFWAVGLNSPLHF
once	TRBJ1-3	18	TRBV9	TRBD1	TGTGCCAGCAGCGCTGCGCGGGACAGGGGGACGGCTGGAAACACCATATATTTT	CASSAARDRGTAGNTIYF
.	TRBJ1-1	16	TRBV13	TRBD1	TGTGCCAGCAGCCAAAATCCGGGACAGGGGGTTACTGAAGCTTTCTTT	CASSQNPGQGVTEAFF
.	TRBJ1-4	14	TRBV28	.	TGTGCCAGCAGTCCCCCTCAATCGCGTGAAAAACTGTTTTTT	CASSPPQSREKLFF
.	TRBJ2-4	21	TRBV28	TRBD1	TGTGCCAGCAGCCCTGAGACAGGGGATTTTATAATTCGTACTAGCAAAAACATTCAGTACTTC	CASSPETGDFIIRTSKNIQYF
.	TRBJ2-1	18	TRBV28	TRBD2	TGTGCCAGCAGTCACCCGGGGGGAGGGGCGTGCTCCTACAATGAGCAGTTCTTC	CASSHPGGGACSYNEQFF
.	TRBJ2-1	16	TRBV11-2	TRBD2	TGTGCCAGCAGCTTAGATCCGTCTAGCGGGAGATATGAGCAGTTCTTC	CASSLDPSSGRYEQFF
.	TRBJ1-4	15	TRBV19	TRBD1	TGTGCCAGTAGCACCCGCCCGGGACAGTCCAAAAAACTGTTTTTT	CASSTRPGQSKKLFF
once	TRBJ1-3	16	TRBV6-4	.	TGTGCCAGCAGTGACCCTGGGACTGCTCCCCGAAACACCATATATTTT	CASSDPGTAPRNTIYF
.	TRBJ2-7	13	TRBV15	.	TGTGCCACTAGTACCAGCGGCAGCTACGAGCAGTACTTC	CATSTSGSYEQYF
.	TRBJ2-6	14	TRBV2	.	TGTGCCAGCACCAGGGACTCTGGGGCCAACGTCCTGACTTTC	CASTRDSGANVLTF
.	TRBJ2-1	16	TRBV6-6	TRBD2	TGTGCCACCGGTGATACAACGGGGGGATCCTACAATGAGCAGTTCTTC	CATGDTTGGSYNEQFF
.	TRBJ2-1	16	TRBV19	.	TGTGCCAGTAGTATAGGTGCGGCTAGCTCCTACAATGAGCAGTTCTTC	CASSIGAASSYNEQFF
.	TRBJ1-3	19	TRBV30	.	TGTGCCTGGAGTGTAATACGTGACTTTATAGGGGCGCGGGGAAACACCATATATTTT	CAWSVIRDFIGARGNTIYF
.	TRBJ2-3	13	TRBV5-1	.	TGCGCCAGCAGCTCAGGGTCCACAGATACGCAGTATTTT	CASSSGSTDTQYF
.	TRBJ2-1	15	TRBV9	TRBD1	TGTGCCAGCAGCACGGGACAGGGCTCCTACAATGAGCAGTTCTTC	CASSTGQGSYNEQFF
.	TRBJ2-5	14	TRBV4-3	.	TGCGCCAGCAGCCAAGACAGGGCAGGGAAGACCCAGTACTTC	CASSQDRAGKTQYF
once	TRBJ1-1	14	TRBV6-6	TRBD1	TGTGCCAGCCACAGGGACAGGGTGGGAACTGAAGCTTTCTTT	CASHRDRVGTEAFF
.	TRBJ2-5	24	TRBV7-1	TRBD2	TGTGCCAGCAGCTCCCGGTTTCGTGGCCGGGAGCTAGCGGGAGGGACGCCTAGTTTGGAGACCCAGTACTTC	CASSSRFRGRELAGGTPSLETQYF
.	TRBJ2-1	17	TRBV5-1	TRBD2	TGCGCCAGCAGCTTGAGGTGGGGGGCTAGCGGGTACAATGAGCAGTTCTTC	CASSLRWGASGYNEQFF
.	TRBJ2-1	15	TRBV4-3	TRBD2	TGCGCCAGCAGCCGGACTAGCCAGAAAGGGACTGAGCAGTTCTTC	CASSRTSQKGTEQFF
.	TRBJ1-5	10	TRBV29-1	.	TGCAGCGTTGCGTCGCGACCCCAGCATTTT	CSVASRPQHF
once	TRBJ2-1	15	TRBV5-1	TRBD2	TGCGCCAGCAGCGATGCGGGAGAACCCTACAATGAGCAGTTCTTC	CASSDAGEPYNEQFF
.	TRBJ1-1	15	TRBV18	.	TGTGCCAGCTCACCCCCGGGGGGTAAGAACACTGAAGCTTTCTTT	CASSPPGGKNTEAFF
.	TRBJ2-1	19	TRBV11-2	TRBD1	TGTGCCAGCAGCTTAGACAGGGGGCGACTACCGCTCAGGAACAATGAGCAGTTCTTC	CASSLDRGRLPLRNNEQFF
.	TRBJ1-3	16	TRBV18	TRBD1	TGTGCCAGCTCACGGGACAGGGCCCTCTCTGGAAACACCATATATTTT	CASSRDRALSGNTIYF
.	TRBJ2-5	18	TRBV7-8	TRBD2	TGTGCCAGCAGCTCGCCGGAACGCCACTGGCTAGCGGGTGAGGCCCTGGACTTC	CASSSPERHWLAGEALDF
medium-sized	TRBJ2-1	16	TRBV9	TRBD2	TGTGCCAGCAGCTCGCGGACTAGCGGGACCAGAAATGAGCAGTTCTTC	CASSSRTSGTRNEQFF
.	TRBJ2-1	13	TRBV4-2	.	TGTGCCAGCAGCCAAGAGAGGTATACGGAGCAGTTCTTC	CASSQERYTEQFF
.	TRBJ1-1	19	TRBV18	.	TGTGCCAGCTCACCACCGTCGGGGTTGTCGTGGAAGAGGGACACTGAAGCTTTCTTT	CASSPPSGLSWKRDTEAFF
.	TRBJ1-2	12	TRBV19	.	TGTGCCAGTAGTTGGAGGGGCGATGGCTACACCTTC	CASSWRGDGYTF
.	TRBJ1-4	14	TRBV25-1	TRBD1	TGTGCCAGCAGGCCGGCGACAGGGGGCGAAAAACTGTTTTTT	CASRPATGGEKLFF
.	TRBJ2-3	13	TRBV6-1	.	TGTGCCAGCAGTCAGGGGCATCGAGATACGCAGTATTTT	CASSQGHRDTQYF
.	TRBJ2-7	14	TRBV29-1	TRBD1	TGCAGCGCCGTCGCCTGGACAGGGGGTAACGAGCAGTACTTC	CSAVAWTGGNEQYF
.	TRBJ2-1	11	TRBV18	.	TGTGCCAGCTCCCTATTGAAATGGCAGTTCTTC	CASSLLKWQFF
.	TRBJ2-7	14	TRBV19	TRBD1	TGTGCCAGTAGTATAAGCGGGACAGGGGTTGAGCAGTACTTC	CASSISGTGVEQYF
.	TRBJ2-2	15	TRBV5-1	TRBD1	TGCGCCAGCAGCATTCAGGGGGTGACCACCGGGGAGCTGTTTTTT	CASSIQGVTTGELFF
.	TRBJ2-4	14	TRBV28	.	TGTGCCAGCAGCCGCGGGAATCCGGGGAACATTCAGTACTTC	CASSRGNPGNIQYF
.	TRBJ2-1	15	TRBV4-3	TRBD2	TGCGCCAGCAGCCAAAATCCCAAAGCGGGAGGCTCTCAGTTCTTC	CASSQNPKAGGSQFF
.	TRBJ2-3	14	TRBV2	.	TGTGCCAGCAGTGTGCAACAGTACTCCGATACGCAGTATTTT	CASSVQQYSDTQYF
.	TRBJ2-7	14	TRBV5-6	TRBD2	TGTGCCAGCAGCTTGGTGGCTAGCGGGGCCACGCAGTACTTC	CASSLVASGATQYF
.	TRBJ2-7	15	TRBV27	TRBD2	TGTGCCAGCAGTTTATCGATAGCGGGCATCTACGAGCAGTACTTC	CASSLSIAGIYEQYF
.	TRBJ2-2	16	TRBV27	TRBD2	TGTGCCAGCAGTTTCGGAGCGGGAGTAGGCCCCGGGGAGCTGTTTTTT	CASSFGAGVGPGELFF
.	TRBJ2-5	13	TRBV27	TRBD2	TGTGCCAGCAGTTTGCGGGAGCAAGAGACCCAGTACTTC	CASSLREQETQYF
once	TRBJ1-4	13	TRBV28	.	TGTGCCAGTACCCAGGGGAACGGTGAAAAACTGTTTTTT	CASTQGNGEKLFF
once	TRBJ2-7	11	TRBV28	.	TGTGCCAGCAGTTCCTACTACGAGCAGTACTTC	CASSSYYEQYF
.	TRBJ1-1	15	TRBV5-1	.	TGCGCCAGCAGCTCCATCGGCGGGTTGAACACTGAAGCTTTCTTT	CASSSIGGLNTEAFF
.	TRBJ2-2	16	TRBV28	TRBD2	TGTGCCAGCAGAACTCCAGCGGGAGGGTACACCGGGGAGCTGTTTTTT	CASRTPAGGYTGELFF
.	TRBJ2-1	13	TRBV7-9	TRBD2	TGTGCCAGCAGCCTGCTAGCGGGACATGAGCAGTTCTTC	CASSLLAGHEQFF
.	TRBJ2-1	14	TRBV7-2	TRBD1	TGTGCCAGCAGCCCCCGGACAGGGATCAATGAGCAGTTCTTC	CASSPRTGINEQFF